One and the same sample provided the 13 T cell receptor beta chains below, sequenced in a study of cytomegalovirus exposure and HLA in healthy donors. With 60 Vbeta and 13 Jbeta primers, the PCR was carried out. Generated by immunoSEQ multiplex PCR, the TCRdb table keeps only in-frame clones and is missing some. The sample holds around 110,000 clones, over 60% seen once. Specimen: PBMCs. These receptor sequences come from a man aged 25 to 40 in good health and CMV-seropositive.

The rearrangement links TRBV2 to TRBJ2-5; TRBD2 aligns across 8 bases. The V and J ends lost 2 bases and 2 bases, in that order; junction bases with no gene match: 4. CDR1 is SNHLY and CDR2 is FYNNEI in the germline V gene. This CDR3 region has 15 residues. The CDR3 coding sequence is TGTGCCAGCAGTGAAAAAGCGGGGGTACAAGAGACCCAGTACTTC. Protein: CASSEKAGVQETQYF.

This clone was recorded a few times. The V gene is TRBV5-1, the J gene TRBJ2-2; 9 bases align to TRBD1. This CDR3 contains 17 residues. The V and J ends lost 0 bases and 3 bases, in that order; junction bases with no gene match: 6. CDR1 is SGHRS and CDR2 is YFSETQ in the germline V gene. CDR3 nucleotide sequence: TGCGCCAGCAGCTTGGGGAGGACAGGGGATCACACCGGGGAGCTGTTTTTT. This sequence encodes CASSLGRTGDHTGELFF.

This clone was counted once. The chain uses TRBV19 and TRBJ1-6; 8 bases align to TRBD1. Germline CDR1 LNHDA, CDR2 SQIVND (reference sequence). The CDR3 is 16 amino acids. V dropped 6 bases and J dropped 7; count of bases not matched to a gene: 11. As DNA, the CDR3 is TGTGCCAGTAGAACTCCGGGACAGGCGCAAAATTCACCCCTCCACTTT. This sequence encodes CASRTPGQAQNSPLHF.

This chain links TRBV5-4 with TRBJ2-6; 9 bases line up with TRBD1. V trimming: 3 bases; J trimming: 0 bases; junction bases outside the gene matches: 4. Germline V gene lookup returns CDR1 SGHNT and CDR2 YYREEE (reference sequence). This CDR3 contains 17 residues. CDR3 DNA sequence: TGTGCCAGCAGCTGGGACAGGGTAAGCTCTGGGGCCAACGTCCTGACTTTC. Translating it yields CASSWDRVSSGANVLTF. The whole variable domain, remainder taken from reference TRBV5-4 and TRBJ2-6, is ETGVTQSPTHLIKTRGQQVTLRCSSQSGHNTVSWYQQALGQGPQFIFQYYREEENGRGNFPPRFSGLQFPNYSSELNVNALELDDSALYLCASSWDRVSSGANVLTFGAGSRLTVL.

The chain joins TRBV30 to TRBJ2-7; perhaps TRBD1 as D (6 bases). CDR1 is GTSNPN, CDR2 SVGIG, per germline (reference sequence). The length of the CDR3 is 14 residues. The CDR3 bases are TGTGCTTCTCAGGGGTTATTTCCCTCCTACGAGCAGTACTTC. Its translation: CASQGLFPSYEQYF.

This chain joins TRBV5-6 and TRBJ2-5; D perhaps matches TRBD1 (7 bases). The CDR3 spans 16 residues. Trimming took 0 bases from V and 5 from J, leaving 17 bases between them. The germline V gene encodes CDR1 SGHDT and CDR2 YYEEEE. CDR3 in DNA: TGTGCCAGCAGCTTGGGAATAGGGGGCGCGGGGGAGACCCAGTACTTC. Translated: CASSLGIGGAGETQYF.

This chain uses TRBV14 with TRBJ2-7; TRBD1 matches at 7 bases. CDR1 and CDR2 (germline): SGHDN, FVKESK. The CDR3 is 15 residues long. The J segment lost 3 bases and the V segment lost 5 bases, leaving 10 bases of the junction unmatched. The DNA for the CDR3 is TGTGCCAGCAGCAAAATGGACAGGTTGGTCTACGAGCAGTACTTC. It specifies CASSKMDRLVYEQYF.

The chain links TRBV28 to TRBJ2-7; the match to TRBD1 covers 9 bases. The CDR3 is made up of 13 amino acids. In germline, CDR1 is MDHEN, CDR2 SYDVKM. V was pared by 6 bases and J by 3 bases, with 3 bases of the junction left unmatched. The CDR3 reads CASRTGQGYEQYF. For the CDR3, the DNA is TGTGCCAGCAGGACGGGACAGGGCTACGAGCAGTACTTC.

J is TRBJ1-1 and V is TRBV6-5; 9 positions agree with TRBD1. Germline V gives CDR1 MNHEY, CDR2 SVGAGI. This CDR3 spans 15 amino acids. V dropped 6 bases and J dropped 3; count of bases not matched to a gene: 8. CDR3 residues: CASSLPGTGYTEAFF. Written as DNA, the CDR3 is TGTGCCAGCAGCCTTCCCGGGACAGGGTACACTGAAGCTTTCTTT.

The V and J genes are TRBV21-1 and TRBJ1-4; no DNA check was done on the table's D call, TRBD1. TRBV21-1 is termed a pseudogene. The CDR3 runs to 17 residues. This CDR3 is CASSRTGLPSANEKLFF. In DNA form, the CDR3 reads TGTGCCAGCAGCCGGACAGGGCTCCCGTCGGCTAATGAAAAACTGTTTTTT.

This chain links TRBV9 with TRBJ1-6, with a possible D match to TRBD1 (6 bases). The CDR3 sequence is 15 residues long. Trimming left V 4 bases short and J 10 bases short, with 18 bases between. Germline CDR1 SGDLS, CDR2 YYNGEE. The CDR3 nucleotides read TGTGCCAGCAGCCCCCGAGGGACAAATATCTCACCCCTCCACTTT. It encodes CASSPRGTNISPLHF.

The chain links TRBV6-5 to TRBJ2-1; weak D call: TRBD1 (5 bases). Trimming removed 9 bases at V and 4 bases at J, with 13 bases between. This CDR3 contains 13 residues. Germline values: CDR1 MNHEY, CDR2 SVGAGI. The CDR3 DNA reads TGTGCCAGTGGGGCATGGCCTTACAATGAGCAGTTCTTC. It translates to CASGAWPYNEQFF.

CDR3 loop: CASSLLSNYGYTF. CDR3 DNA: TGTGCCAGCAGTCTCCTATCCAACTATGGCTACACCTTC. The rearrangement joins TRBV6-5 to TRBJ1-2, with no clear D. CDR1 is MNHEY and CDR2 is SVGAGI in the germline V gene. The CDR3 sequence is 13 residues long. V lost 5 bases, J lost 2 bases, and 9 bases lay in between.